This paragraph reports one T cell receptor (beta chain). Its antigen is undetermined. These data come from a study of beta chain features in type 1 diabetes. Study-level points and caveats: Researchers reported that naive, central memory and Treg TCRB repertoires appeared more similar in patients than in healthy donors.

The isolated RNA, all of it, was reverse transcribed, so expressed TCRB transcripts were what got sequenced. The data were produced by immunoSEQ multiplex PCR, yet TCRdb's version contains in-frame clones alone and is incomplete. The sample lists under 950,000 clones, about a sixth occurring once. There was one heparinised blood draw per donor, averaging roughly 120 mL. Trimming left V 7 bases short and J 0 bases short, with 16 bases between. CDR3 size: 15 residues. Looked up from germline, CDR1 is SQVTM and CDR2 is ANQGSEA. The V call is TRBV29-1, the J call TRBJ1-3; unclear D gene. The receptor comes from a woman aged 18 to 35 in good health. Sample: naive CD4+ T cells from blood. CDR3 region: CSALLGSSSGNTIYF. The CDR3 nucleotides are TGCAGCGCCCTGTTGGGCAGCAGCTCTGGAAACACCATATATTTT.